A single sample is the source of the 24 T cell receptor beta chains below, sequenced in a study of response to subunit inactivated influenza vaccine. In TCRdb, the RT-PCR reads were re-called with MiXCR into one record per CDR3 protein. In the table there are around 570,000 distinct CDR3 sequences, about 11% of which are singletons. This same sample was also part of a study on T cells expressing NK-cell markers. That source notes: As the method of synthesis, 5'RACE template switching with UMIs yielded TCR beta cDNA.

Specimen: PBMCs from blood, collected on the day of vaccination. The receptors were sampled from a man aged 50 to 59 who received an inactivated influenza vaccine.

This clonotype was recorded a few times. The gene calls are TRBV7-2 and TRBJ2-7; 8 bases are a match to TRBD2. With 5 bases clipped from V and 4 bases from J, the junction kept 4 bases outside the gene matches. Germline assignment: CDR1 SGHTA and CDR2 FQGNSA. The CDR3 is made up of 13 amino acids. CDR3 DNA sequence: TGTGCCAGCAGCGGGCGGGGGGTGTACGAGCAGTACTTC. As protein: CASSGRGVYEQYF.

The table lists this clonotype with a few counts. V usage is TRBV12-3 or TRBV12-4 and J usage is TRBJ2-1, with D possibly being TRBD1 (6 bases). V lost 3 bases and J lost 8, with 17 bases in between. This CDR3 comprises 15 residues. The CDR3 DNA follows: TGTGCCAGCAGTTTTAGGCAGGGGTATATGGATGAGCAGTTCTTC. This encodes CASSFRQGYMDEQFF.

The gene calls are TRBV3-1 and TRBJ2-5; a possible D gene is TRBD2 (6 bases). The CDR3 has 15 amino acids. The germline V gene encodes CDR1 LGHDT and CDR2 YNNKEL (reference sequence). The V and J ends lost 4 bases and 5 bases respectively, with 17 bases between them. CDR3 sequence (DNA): TGTGCCAGCAGCCCCTCGGGAGCGGTCCGGGAGACCCAGTACTTC. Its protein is CASSPSGAVRETQYF.

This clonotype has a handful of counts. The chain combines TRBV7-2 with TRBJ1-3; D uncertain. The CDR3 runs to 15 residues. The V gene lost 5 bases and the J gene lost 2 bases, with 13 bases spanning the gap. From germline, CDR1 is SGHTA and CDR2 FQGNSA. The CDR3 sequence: CASSREVGAGNTIYF. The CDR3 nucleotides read TGTGCCAGCAGCCGAGAGGTTGGGGCTGGAAACACCATATATTTT. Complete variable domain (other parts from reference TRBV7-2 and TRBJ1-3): GAGVSQSPSNKVTEKGKDVELRCDPISGHTALYWYRQSLGQGLEFLIYFQGNSAPDKSGLPSDRFSAERTGGSVSTLTIQRTQQEDSAVYLCASSREVGAGNTIYFGEGSWLTVV.

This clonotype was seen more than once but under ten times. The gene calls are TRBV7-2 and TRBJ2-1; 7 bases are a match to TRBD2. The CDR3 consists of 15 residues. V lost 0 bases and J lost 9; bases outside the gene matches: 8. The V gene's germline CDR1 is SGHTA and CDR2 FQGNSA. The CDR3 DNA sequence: TGTGCCAGCAGCTTAGCCGGGGGAGGGCGGCGTGAGCAGTTCTTC. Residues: CASSLAGGGRREQFF.

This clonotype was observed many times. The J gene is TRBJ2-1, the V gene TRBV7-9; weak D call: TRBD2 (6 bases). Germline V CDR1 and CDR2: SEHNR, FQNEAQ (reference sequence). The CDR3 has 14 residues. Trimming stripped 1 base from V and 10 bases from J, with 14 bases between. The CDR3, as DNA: TGTGCCAGCAGCTTAGTTCTCTTCGGGGGAGAGCAGTTCTTC. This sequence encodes CASSLVLFGGEQFF.

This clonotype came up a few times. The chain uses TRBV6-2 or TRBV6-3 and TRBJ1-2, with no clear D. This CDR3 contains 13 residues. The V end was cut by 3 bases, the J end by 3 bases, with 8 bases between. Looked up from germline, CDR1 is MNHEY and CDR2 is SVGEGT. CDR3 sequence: CASSYQSYYGYTF. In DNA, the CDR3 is TGTGCCAGCAGTTATCAGAGTTACTATGGCTACACCTTC.

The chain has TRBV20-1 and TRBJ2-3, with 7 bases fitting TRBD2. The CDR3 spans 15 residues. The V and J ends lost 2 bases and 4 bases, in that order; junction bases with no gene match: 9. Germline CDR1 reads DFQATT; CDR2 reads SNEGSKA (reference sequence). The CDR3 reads CSARPSGEGPDTQYF. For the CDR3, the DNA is TGCAGTGCTAGACCAAGCGGGGAGGGGCCAGATACGCAGTATTTT.

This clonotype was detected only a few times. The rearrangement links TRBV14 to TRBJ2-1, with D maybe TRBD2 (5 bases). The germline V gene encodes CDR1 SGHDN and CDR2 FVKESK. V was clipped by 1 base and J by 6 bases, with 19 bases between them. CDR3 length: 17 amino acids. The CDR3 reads CASSQVFGKRIFNEQFF. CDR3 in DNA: TGTGCCAGCAGCCAAGTCTTCGGGAAACGTATCTTCAATGAGCAGTTCTTC.

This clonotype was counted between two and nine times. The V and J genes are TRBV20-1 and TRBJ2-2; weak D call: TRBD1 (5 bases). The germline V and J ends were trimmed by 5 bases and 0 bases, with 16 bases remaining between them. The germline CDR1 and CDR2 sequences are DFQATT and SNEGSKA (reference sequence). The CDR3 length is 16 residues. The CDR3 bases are TGCAGTGCTGCACAGGTGGAACACGCGAACACCGGGGAGCTGTTTTTT. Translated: CSAAQVEHANTGELFF.

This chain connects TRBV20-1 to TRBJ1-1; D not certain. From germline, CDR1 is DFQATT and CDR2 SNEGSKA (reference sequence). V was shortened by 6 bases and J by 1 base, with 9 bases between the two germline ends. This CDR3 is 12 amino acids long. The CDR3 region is CSAGRGNTEAFF. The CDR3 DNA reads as TGCAGTGCGGGCCGGGGGAACACTGAAGCTTTCTTT.

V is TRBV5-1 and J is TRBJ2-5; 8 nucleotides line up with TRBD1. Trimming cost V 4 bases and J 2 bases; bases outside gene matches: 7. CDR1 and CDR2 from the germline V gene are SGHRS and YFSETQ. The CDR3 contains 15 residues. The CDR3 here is CASSLSQGEQETQYF. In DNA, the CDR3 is TGCGCCAGCAGCCTATCACAGGGGGAACAAGAGACCCAGTACTTC. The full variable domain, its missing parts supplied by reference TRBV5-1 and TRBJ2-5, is KAGVTQTPRYLIKTRGQQVTLSCSPISGHRSVSWYQQTPGQGLQFLFEYFSETQRNKGNFPGRFSGRQFSNSRSEMNVSTLELGDSALYLCASSLSQGEQETQYFGPGTRLLVL.

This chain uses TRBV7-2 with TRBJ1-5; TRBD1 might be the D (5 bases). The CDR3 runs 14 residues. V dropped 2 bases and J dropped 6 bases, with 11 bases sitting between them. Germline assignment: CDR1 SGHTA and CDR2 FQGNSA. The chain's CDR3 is CASSLQGLGQPQHF. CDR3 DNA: TGTGCCAGCAGCTTACAGGGTCTAGGTCAGCCCCAGCATTTT.

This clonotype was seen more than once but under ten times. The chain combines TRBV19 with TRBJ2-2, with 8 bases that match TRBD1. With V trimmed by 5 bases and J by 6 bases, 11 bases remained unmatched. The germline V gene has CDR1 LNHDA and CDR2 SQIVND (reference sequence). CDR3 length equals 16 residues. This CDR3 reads CASSPIDRGYAGELFF. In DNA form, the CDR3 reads TGTGCCAGTAGTCCTATTGACAGGGGTTACGCCGGGGAGCTGTTTTTT.

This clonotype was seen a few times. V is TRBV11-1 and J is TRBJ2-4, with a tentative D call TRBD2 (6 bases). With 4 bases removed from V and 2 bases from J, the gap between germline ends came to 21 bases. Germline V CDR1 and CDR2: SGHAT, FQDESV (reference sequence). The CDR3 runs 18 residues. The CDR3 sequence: CASSSRGGVGTPKNIQYF. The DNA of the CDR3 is TGTGCCAGCAGCTCTCGCGGCGGGGTGGGGACTCCCAAAAACATTCAGTACTTC.

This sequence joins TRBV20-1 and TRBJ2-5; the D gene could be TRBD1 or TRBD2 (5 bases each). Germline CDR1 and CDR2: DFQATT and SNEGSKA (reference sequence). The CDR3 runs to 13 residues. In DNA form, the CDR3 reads TGCAGAGCTTTTGGCCGGGGCGTGGAGACCCAGTACTTC. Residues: CRAFGRGVETQYF.

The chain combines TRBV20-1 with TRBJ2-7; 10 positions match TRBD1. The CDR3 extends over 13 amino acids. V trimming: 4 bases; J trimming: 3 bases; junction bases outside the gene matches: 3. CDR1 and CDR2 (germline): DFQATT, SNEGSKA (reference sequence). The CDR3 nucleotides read TGCAGTGCTATTAGGACAGGGGGCTACGAGCAGTACTTC. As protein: CSAIRTGGYEQYF.

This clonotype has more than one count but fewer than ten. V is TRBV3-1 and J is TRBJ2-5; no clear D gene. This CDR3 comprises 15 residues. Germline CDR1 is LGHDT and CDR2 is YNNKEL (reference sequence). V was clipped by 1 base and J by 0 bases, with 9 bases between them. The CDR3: CASSQAGHYQETQYF. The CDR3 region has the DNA TGTGCCAGCAGCCAAGCGGGTCATTACCAAGAGACCCAGTACTTC.

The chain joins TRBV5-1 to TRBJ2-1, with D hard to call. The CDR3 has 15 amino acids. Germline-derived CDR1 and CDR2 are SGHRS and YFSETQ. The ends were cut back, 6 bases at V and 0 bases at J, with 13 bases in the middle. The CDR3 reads CASTATSSSYNEQFF. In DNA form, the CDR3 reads TGCGCCAGCACCGCGACTTCCAGCTCCTACAATGAGCAGTTCTTC.

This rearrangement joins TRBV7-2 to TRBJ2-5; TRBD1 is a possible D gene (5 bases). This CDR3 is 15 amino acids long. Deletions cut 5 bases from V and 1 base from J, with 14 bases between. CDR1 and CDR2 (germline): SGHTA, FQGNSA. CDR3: CASSPRVGSQETQYF. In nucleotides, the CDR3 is TGTGCCAGCAGCCCCAGGGTTGGTAGCCAAGAGACCCAGTACTTC.

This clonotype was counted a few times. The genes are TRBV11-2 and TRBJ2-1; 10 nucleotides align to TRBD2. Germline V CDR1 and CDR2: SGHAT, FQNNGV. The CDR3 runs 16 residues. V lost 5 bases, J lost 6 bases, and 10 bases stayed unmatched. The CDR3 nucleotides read TGTGCCAGCAGCACCCATGCTAGCGGGGGCTTCAATGAGCAGTTCTTC. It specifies CASSTHASGGFNEQFF. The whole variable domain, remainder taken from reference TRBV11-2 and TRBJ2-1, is EAGVAQSPRYKIIEKRQSVAFWCNPISGHATLYWYQQILGQGPKLLIQFQNNGVVDDSQLPKDRFSAERLKGVDSTLKIQPAKLEDSAVYLCASSTHASGGFNEQFFGPGTRLTVL.

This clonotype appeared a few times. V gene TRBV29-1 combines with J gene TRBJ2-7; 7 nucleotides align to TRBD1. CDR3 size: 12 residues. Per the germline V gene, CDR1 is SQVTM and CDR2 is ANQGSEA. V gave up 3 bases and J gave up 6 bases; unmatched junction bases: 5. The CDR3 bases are TGCAGCGTTGACAGGGGGTCCGCCGAGCAGTACTTC. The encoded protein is CSVDRGSAEQYF.

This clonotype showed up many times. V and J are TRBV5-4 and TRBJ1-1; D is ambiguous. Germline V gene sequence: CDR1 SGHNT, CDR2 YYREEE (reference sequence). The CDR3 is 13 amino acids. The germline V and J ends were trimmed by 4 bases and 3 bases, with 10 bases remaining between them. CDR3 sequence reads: CASSPEEDTEAFF. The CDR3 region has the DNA TGTGCCAGCAGCCCGGAAGAAGACACTGAAGCTTTCTTT.

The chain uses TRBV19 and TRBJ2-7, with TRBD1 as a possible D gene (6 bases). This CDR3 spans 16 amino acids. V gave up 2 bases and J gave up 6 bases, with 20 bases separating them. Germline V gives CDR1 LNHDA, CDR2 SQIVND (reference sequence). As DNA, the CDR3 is TGTGCCAGTAGTATATTCTACGGGACAAGGGGCGGCGAGCAGTACTTC. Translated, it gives CASSIFYGTRGGEQYF.